What follows is one TCR beta chain and its context. Its target is unknown. One end of the junction fails to match germline, which may point to a read error. CDR3 length equals 12 residues. The data originate from a study of T cell responses to AZD1222 COVID-19 vaccine. Study-level findings and limits: Donors were chiefly white British, with a greater number of females, and clonal diversity was perhaps underestimated. An increase in Spike-specific TCR breadth and depth was observed after two AZD1222 doses.

Sequenced by immunoSEQ multiplex PCR; TCRdb stores in-frame clones only, minus some. This sample has some 170,000 clones, with approximately 90% found just once. The source of this sequence is an adult in good health. The sample here was peripheral blood, taken on day 0 of MenACWY control vaccination. The V and J genes are TRBV12-3 or TRBV12-4 and TRBJ2-2; no clear D. CDR3 residues: CASSIAPGELFF. CDR3 DNA sequence: TGTGCCAGCAGTATAGCCCCCGGGGAGCTGTTTTTT.